These 7 T cell receptor beta chains share one sample of origin, sequenced in a study of T cell clones after liver transplantation. Measured with immunoSEQ multiplex PCR; TCRdb has only the in-frame clones, and not every one. Of more than 95,000 clones listed, about nine tenths are singletons. The material sequenced was CD4+ T cells from blood, taken 12 months after liver transplant. These receptors all stem from a human patient who received a liver transplant. Some T cells may be supplied by the graft donor.

The J gene is TRBJ2-3, the V gene TRBV6-1, with D unresolved. The CDR3 has 13 amino acids. Germline V gene lookup returns CDR1 MNHNS and CDR2 SASEGT. The V gene lost 10 bases and the J gene lost 2 bases, with 13 bases spanning the gap. CDR3 bases: TGTGCCACCCCTGACTCAAACACAGATACGCAGTATTTT. Its translation is CATPDSNTDTQYF.

This clone has only one observation. The chain is built from TRBV4-2 and TRBJ2-1; 12 nucleotides line up with TRBD2. CDR3 length: 15 amino acids. The V and J ends lost 5 bases and 6 bases, in that order; junction bases with no gene match: 5. The germline V gene has CDR1 LGHNA and CDR2 YNFKEQ. The CDR3 loop is CASSSPSGRANEQFF. The CDR3 coding sequence is TGTGCCAGCAGCTCCCCTAGCGGGAGGGCCAATGAGCAGTTCTTC.

This sequence joins TRBV30 and TRBJ1-3; D call uncertain. Germline V CDR1 and CDR2: GTSNPN, SVGIG (reference sequence). The CDR3 consists of 12 residues. Between the trimmed V and J ends, which lost 1 base and 4 bases, there was a span of 5 bases. The CDR3 spells CAWSASGNTIYF. CDR3 in DNA: TGTGCCTGGAGTGCCTCGGGAAACACCATATATTTT.

The table lists this clone with a count of one. The rearrangement uses TRBV14 and TRBJ2-1, with D unresolved. V dropped 2 bases and J dropped 5 bases, with 13 bases sitting between them. CDR3 length: 15 amino acids. Per the germline V gene, CDR1 is SGHDN and CDR2 is FVKESK. CDR3 residues: CASSQLSRFDNEQFF. CDR3 nucleotides: TGTGCCAGCAGCCAATTGAGCAGATTTGACAATGAGCAGTTCTTC.

The chain couples TRBV4-2 to TRBJ2-3, with 7 bases matching TRBD1. Germline CDR1 LGHNA, CDR2 YNFKEQ. J was trimmed by 4 bases and V by 2 bases; bases with no gene match: 15. The CDR3 totals 18 residues. The CDR3 region is CASSQSRRQTGNADTQYF. The CDR3 DNA is TGTGCCAGCAGCCAATCTAGGCGGCAGACAGGGAACGCAGATACGCAGTATTTT.

This chain joins TRBV27 and TRBJ2-3; D gene ambiguous. The CDR3 has 16 amino acids. Between the trimmed V and J ends, which lost 2 bases and 2 bases, there was a span of 14 bases. Per germline, CDR1 MNHEY and CDR2 SMNVEV (reference sequence). The CDR3 bases are TGTGCCAGCAGTTTAAAACCAATATCATCCACAGATACGCAGTATTTT. It specifies CASSLKPISSTDTQYF.

This chain uses TRBV5-1 with TRBJ2-5; TRBD1 matches 7 bases. CDR3 length equals 14 residues. Germline trimming cut 0 bases from V and 5 bases from J; bases unmatched to any gene: 4. The V gene's germline CDR1 is SGHRS and CDR2 YFSETQ. The DNA for the CDR3 is TGCGCCAGCAGCTTGGAACGACAGGGTGAGACCCAGTACTTC. This translates into CASSLERQGETQYF.